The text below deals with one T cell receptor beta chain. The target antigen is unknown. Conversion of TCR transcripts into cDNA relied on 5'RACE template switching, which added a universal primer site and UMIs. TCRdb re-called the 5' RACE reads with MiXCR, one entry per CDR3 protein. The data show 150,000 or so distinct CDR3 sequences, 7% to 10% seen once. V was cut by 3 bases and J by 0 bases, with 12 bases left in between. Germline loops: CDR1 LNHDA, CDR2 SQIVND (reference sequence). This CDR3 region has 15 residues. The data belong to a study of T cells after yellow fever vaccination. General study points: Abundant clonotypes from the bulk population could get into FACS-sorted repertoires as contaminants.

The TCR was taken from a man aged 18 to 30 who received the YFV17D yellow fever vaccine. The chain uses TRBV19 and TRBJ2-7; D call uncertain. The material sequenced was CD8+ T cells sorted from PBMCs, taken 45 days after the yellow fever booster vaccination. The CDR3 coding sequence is TGTGCCAGTAGTATGAACTTCTTAAGCTCCTACGAGCAGTACTTC. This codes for CASSMNFLSSYEQYF.